The source of this T cell receptor (beta chain) is a study of CD4+ T cells in melanoma (dated by TCRdb to the early 2020s). As for the study more broadly: The study examined neoantigen-specific CD4+ T cells in human melanoma. The study at large found these results: Neoantigen-specific CD4+ T cells were reported to be correlated with the function of CD8+ T cells, macrophages and B cells. Neoantigen-specific CD4+ T cells in melanoma were reported to have a range of differentiation states.

Preparation of the library involved the immunoSEQ multiplex PCR assay. In its TCRdb copy, this immuneACCESS table keeps in-frame sequences only and misses some clones. Where compared with another copy, unresolved V genes explain less than half of these, and the others have no known cause. The sample profile shows some 21,000 clones; about four fifths of them were found once. The top ten clonotypes cover approximately 4% of the sample. Patients with melanoma were used as donors. Notes on this clone: Its recognized antigen is unknown. One base away there is no much larger clone; base qualities are not given.

The specimen was cells from a culture (not recorded whether cultured in vitro). The receptor was derived from a human donor with melanoma.

The encoded CDR3 is CAWTPRGMNTEAFF. The nucleotide sequence is TGTGCCTGGACCCCCAGGGGTATGAACACTGAAGCTTTCTTT. Recombination linked TRBV30 to TRBJ1-1; the best D guess is TRBD1, with 6 bases matching. The V and J ends are trimmed by 4 bases and 0 bases, leaving 12 bases between them. The CDR1 and CDR2 encoded by the germline V gene (reference sequence) are GTSNPN and SVGIG. There are 14 amino acids in the CDR3, from cysteine to phenylalanine inclusive. Just the 42-base CDR3 DNA is kept, in frame starting at base 1.